This T cell receptor (beta chain) was captured in a study of shared clonotypes between healthy human individuals. About the research overall: Every donor yielded three CD4 naive, three CD4 memory, two CD8 naive and one CD8 memory plate.

This clone has only a few counts. The authors divided CD4+ cells into CD45RA+ naive and CD45RA-negative memory subsets. Sequencing used immunoSEQ multiplex PCR; TCRdb keeps in-frame clones, though not all of them. The table lists some 1.1 million clones, 70% to 80% of them singletons. Sequenced material: memory CD4+ T cells from PBMCs. Noted subset: CD45RA-negative fraction. This clonotype was sampled from a man aged 18 to 30 in good health. Some clones in this sample may be carry-over from other donors' samples.

CDR3 protein: CASSLIGASGYSYEQYF. The DNA of the CDR3 is TGTGCCAGCAGCTTAATCGGTGCTAGCGGGTACTCCTACGAGCAGTACTTC. This chain uses TRBV11-2 with TRBJ2-7; 8 nucleotides align to TRBD2. The V gene's germline CDR1 is SGHAT and CDR2 FQNNGV. This CDR3 has 17 residues. Trimming took 2 bases from V and 0 from J; bases not matched to a gene: 9.